The entry below describes one TCR beta chain. Its antigen remains unidentified. The CDR3 has 15 residues. Deletions cut 1 base from V and 4 bases from J, with 11 bases between. Looked up from germline, CDR1 is SGHTA and CDR2 is FQGNSA. The data were obtained in a study of blood T cells in healthy people across ages. Study-level findings and limits: Using unsorted PBMCs precluded a conclusive naive versus antigen-experienced comparison. Estimates of diversity drawn from one million T cells were considered underestimates.

Combining a sample-barcoded 5' primer with a J-beta primer mix, a second PCR ran for roughly 7 to 11 cycles. A single record per CDR3 protein comes from TCRdb applying MiXCR to the 5' RACE reads. The table records hundreds of thousands of distinct CDR3 sequences, roughly 50% of them present only once. This rearrangement joins TRBV7-2 to TRBJ1-5, with D unresolved. The sample consisted of blood. This clonotype originated in an elderly man in good health. The CDR3 sequence: CASSLDGLPNQPQHF. The CDR3 DNA is TGTGCCAGCAGCTTAGATGGTCTTCCGAATCAGCCCCAGCATTTT.